This TCR beta chain was documented in a study of graft-versus-host responses after intestinal transplantation. The table came from immunoSEQ multiplex PCR; TCRdb's copy has only in-frame clones and leaves some out. The table lists approximately 10,000 clones, 91% of them singletons. The ends lost 1 base at V and 5 bases at J; junction bases unmatched: 9. The CDR3 spans 17 residues. Germline-derived CDR1 and CDR2 are MGHRA and YSYEKL. Time point meaning: postoperative day 105 after intestinal transplantation (dayNNNN = postoperative day). The chain couples TRBV4-1 to TRBJ2-1, with TRBD1 matching 9 bases. This specimen was PBMCs, taken 105 days after intestinal transplantation. This sequence was found in a human patient who received an intestinal transplant, so some T cells may come from the graft donor. CDR3 DNA: TGCGCCAGCAGCCAAGTTTACAGCTGGACAGGGGACAATGAGCAGTTCTTC. This translates into CASSQVYSWTGDNEQFF.